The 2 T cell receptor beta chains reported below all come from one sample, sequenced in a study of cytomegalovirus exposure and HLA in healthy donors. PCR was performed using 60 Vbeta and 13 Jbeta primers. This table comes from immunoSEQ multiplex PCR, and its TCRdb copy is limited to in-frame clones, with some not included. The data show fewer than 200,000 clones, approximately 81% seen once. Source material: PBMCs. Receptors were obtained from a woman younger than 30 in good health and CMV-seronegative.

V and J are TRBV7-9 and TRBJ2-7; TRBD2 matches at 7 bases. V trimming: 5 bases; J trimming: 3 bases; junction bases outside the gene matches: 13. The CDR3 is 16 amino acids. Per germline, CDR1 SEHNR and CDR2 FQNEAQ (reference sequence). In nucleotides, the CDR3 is TGTGCCAGCAGCCGTCCCGGCGGGGCGGGGGTCTACGAGCAGTACTTC. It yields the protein CASSRPGGAGVYEQYF.

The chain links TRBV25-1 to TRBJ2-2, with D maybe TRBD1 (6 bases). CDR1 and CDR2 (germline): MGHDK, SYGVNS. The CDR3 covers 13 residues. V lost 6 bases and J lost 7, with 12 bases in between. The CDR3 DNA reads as TGTGCCAGCAGCTCAGGGGATCACGGGGAGCTGTTTTTT. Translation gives CASSSGDHGELFF.